These 8 T cell receptor beta chains were all obtained from the same sample, sequenced in a study of CD8 T cells in ankylosing spondylitis. Each CDR3 protein is one row after TCRdb ran MiXCR on the 5' RACE reads. This table holds 250,000 to 350,000 distinct CDR3 sequences, around 21% found once. The specimen sequenced was blood, either unsorted or a sorted T cell fraction (not recorded which). The receptors were sampled from a female donor with ankylosing spondylitis or in good health (not recorded which).

The chain carries TRBV15 and TRBJ1-4; D remains ambiguous. The CDR3 contains 15 residues. V was cut by 1 base and J by 12 bases, with 18 bases left in between. CDR1 LNHNV and CDR2 YYDKDF come from the germline V gene (reference sequence). The CDR3 here is CATSRVRDAPRELFF. CDR3 DNA: TGTGCCACCAGCAGAGTGAGAGACGCTCCTCGGGAACTGTTTTTT.

This chain links TRBV28 with TRBJ2-5; 14 bases are shared with TRBD2. V lost 6 bases to trimming and J lost 4 bases; unmatched junction nucleotides: 7. The germline CDR1 and CDR2 sequences are MDHEN and SYDVKM. The CDR3 covers 16 residues. This chain's CDR3 is CASSGLAGGQPETQYF. CDR3 sequence (DNA): TGTGCCAGCAGCGGACTAGCGGGAGGTCAACCAGAGACCCAGTACTTC.

The table lists this clonotype with a few counts. CDR3 bases: TGTGCCAGCAGCCAAGGGAGGGGACTAGCTCGTTGGAATGAGCAGTTCTTC. Its translation: CASSQGRGLARWNEQFF. This chain links TRBV14 with TRBJ2-1; 9 nucleotides align to TRBD2. Trimming cost V 1 base and J 7 bases; bases outside gene matches: 11. Germline CDR1 reads SGHDN; CDR2 reads FVKESK. The CDR3 extends over 17 amino acids.

This clonotype has only a few counts. The chain couples TRBV10-3 to TRBJ2-7; 7 nucleotides align to TRBD1. Germline V gives CDR1 ENHRY, CDR2 SYGVKD. CDR3 length: 14 residues. With 2 bases clipped from V and 0 bases from J, the junction kept 1 base outside the gene matches. In DNA form, the CDR3 reads TGTGCCATCAGTGAGGACAGGGACTCCTACGAGCAGTACTTC. This sequence encodes CAISEDRDSYEQYF.

The rearrangement uses TRBV5-3 and TRBJ2-1; 8 bases agree with TRBD2. TRBV5-3 is an ORF; its function is uncertain. The ends lost 4 bases at V and 5 bases at J; junction bases unmatched: 8. CDR3 length: 15 amino acids. CDR3 DNA sequence: TGTGCCAGAAGCCCCGGGGGGGGTGACAACAATGAGCAGTTCTTC. Translating it yields CARSPGGGDNNEQFF.

V and J are TRBV7-2 and TRBJ2-5, with TRBD2 matching 10 bases. Germline trimming cut 0 bases from V and 5 bases from J; bases unmatched to any gene: 9. There are 17 residues in the CDR3. Germline-derived CDR1 and CDR2 are SGHTA and FQGNSA. The CDR3 is CASSLAAAGGPVETQYF. CDR3 nucleotide sequence: TGTGCCAGCAGCTTAGCGGCAGCGGGAGGGCCGGTGGAGACCCAGTACTTC.

The chain recombines TRBV5-4 with TRBJ2-6, with D possibly TRBD1 on 5 matching bases. V was clipped by 5 bases and J by 2 bases, with 14 bases between them. Germline values: CDR1 SGHNT, CDR2 YYREEE (reference sequence). This CDR3 has 16 residues. The CDR3 loop reads CASRPDSLPGANVLTF. The CDR3 DNA is TGTGCCAGCAGACCTGACAGCCTACCTGGGGCCAACGTCCTGACTTTC.

This clonotype was observed a few times. The chain combines TRBV12-3 or TRBV12-4 with TRBJ1-3; 10 bases fit TRBD1. Trimming took 6 bases from V and 6 from J; bases not matched to a gene: 5. The CDR3 covers 14 residues. CDR3: CASRSTGGENTIYF. Written as DNA, the CDR3 is TGTGCCAGCAGATCGACAGGGGGCGAAAACACCATATATTTT.